Below, one T cell receptor beta chain is given with its context. CDR3 length equals 15 residues. Germline values: CDR1 LNHNV, CDR2 YYDKDF (reference sequence). The germline V and J ends were trimmed by 0 bases and 3 bases, with 9 bases remaining between them. The sample belongs to a study of blood T cell repertoires in COVID-19. The protocol was immunoSEQ multiplex PCR, while the TCRdb copy is restricted to in-frame clones and leaves out a portion. The data contain over 150,000 clones, roughly 81% of them singletons. This chain uses TRBV15 with TRBJ1-5; D not certain. The clonotype comes from a man aged 40-55 years with acute or convalescent COVID-19. Input material: peripheral blood. CDR3: CATSRDWQVNQPQHF. The CDR3 bases are TGTGCCACCAGCAGAGATTGGCAGGTCAATCAGCCCCAGCATTTT.